Presented here are 20 T cell receptor beta chains from one specimen sequenced in a study of cytomegalovirus exposure and HLA in healthy donors. The PCR contained 60 Vbeta and 13 Jbeta primers. Assay: immunoSEQ multiplex PCR; the TCRdb copy retains only in-frame clones and omits some. The table includes about 140,000 clones, more than 60% detected once. The sample consisted of PBMCs. All receptors derive from a woman aged 60-70 years in good health and CMV-seronegative.

The chain carries TRBV5-1 and TRBJ2-5, with 8 bases lining up with TRBD2. The CDR3 has 17 residues. Germline lookup yields CDR1 SGHRS and CDR2 YFSETQ. J lost 1 base, V lost 4 bases, and 12 bases had no gene match. The CDR3 loop reads CASSPIPRRGAQETQYF. DNA of the CDR3: TGCGCCAGCAGCCCTATCCCCAGGCGGGGGGCCCAAGAGACCCAGTACTTC.

The chain employs TRBV5-1 and TRBJ1-1; D is unresolved. Trimming removed 0 bases from V and 7 bases from J, with 4 bases in between. This CDR3 region has 11 residues. Per the germline V gene, CDR1 is SGHRS and CDR2 is YFSETQ. CDR3 nucleotide sequence: TGCGCCAGCAGCTTGGACAGTGAAGCTTTCTTT. It yields the protein CASSLDSEAFF.

The rearrangement links TRBV4-3 to TRBJ2-3, with 8 nucleotides matching TRBD2. CDR3 size: 18 residues. Trimming cost V 0 bases and J 0 bases; bases outside gene matches: 8. Germline V lookup: CDR1 LGHNA, CDR2 YSLEER. The CDR3 region has the DNA TGCGCCAGCAGCCAAGATAGGACGGGGGGGCTGAGCACAGATACGCAGTATTTT. Protein sequence: CASSQDRTGGLSTDTQYF.

The genes are TRBV19 and TRBJ1-4, with 7 bases lining up with TRBD1. The CDR3 has 15 residues. Germline lookup yields CDR1 LNHDA and CDR2 SQIVND (reference sequence). V shed 3 bases and J 2 bases; nucleotides not matched to a gene: 3. CDR3 DNA sequence: TGTGCCAGTAGTATCCCACAGGGGACTAATGAAAAACTGTTTTTT. Amino acid sequence: CASSIPQGTNEKLFF.

Regarding this clone: Other DNA sequences in the sample encode the same CDR3. This chain connects TRBV11-2 to TRBJ2-7, with TRBD2 matching 7 bases. There are 15 residues in the CDR3. Germline-derived CDR1 and CDR2 are SGHAT and FQNNGV. Trimming removed 1 base from V and 2 bases from J; junction bases left unmatched: 5. The CDR3 sequence: CASSLAGGGAYEQYF. As DNA, the CDR3 is TGTGCCAGCAGCTTAGCTGGTGGGGGGGCCTACGAGCAGTACTTC.

The chain recombines TRBV4-1 with TRBJ1-2, with D possibly matching TRBD1 (5 bases). Germline CDR1 and CDR2: MGHRA and YSYEKL. Trimming shortened V by 1 base and J by 2 bases, and 11 bases separated the two germline ends. This CDR3 is built from 15 residues. CDR3 sequence reads: CASSQGGGLNYGYTF. Written as DNA, the CDR3 is TGCGCCAGCAGCCAAGGGGGGGGGTTGAACTATGGCTACACCTTC.

A few counts support this clone. This chain connects TRBV18 to TRBJ2-1, with 7 bases that match TRBD2. J gave up 4 bases and V 2 bases, and 5 bases lay outside the gene matches. The CDR3 loop spans 15 amino acids. The germline V gene has CDR1 KGHSH and CDR2 LQKENI. The CDR3, as DNA: TGTGCCAGCTCACCAAAAGCCGGGGGGTACAATGAGCAGTTCTTC. It yields the protein CASSPKAGGYNEQFF.

The chain has TRBV18 and TRBJ1-4; TRBD1 matches 9 bases. Germline assignment: CDR1 KGHSH and CDR2 LQKENI. Unmatched junction bases numbered 4, after V lost 3 bases and J lost 8 bases. CDR3 length: 14 amino acids. As DNA, the CDR3 is TGTGCCAGCTCACCGGGACAGGGTTACGAAAAACTGTTTTTT. As protein: CASSPGQGYEKLFF.

The chain carries TRBV29-1 and TRBJ1-1; TRBD1 matches 8 bases. J gave up 0 bases and V 7 bases, and 4 bases lay outside the gene matches. CDR1 is SQVTM and CDR2 is ANQGSEA in the germline V gene. This CDR3 is built from 13 residues. CDR3 in amino acids: CSAGTGLNTEAFF. In DNA, the CDR3 is TGCAGCGCCGGGACAGGCCTGAACACTGAAGCTTTCTTT.

The chain uses TRBV27 and TRBJ2-5, with TRBD1 matching 7 bases. CDR3 length equals 15 residues. Germline values: CDR1 MNHEY, CDR2 SMNVEV (reference sequence). V shed 2 bases and J 1 base; nucleotides not matched to a gene: 4. CDR3 sequence reads: CASSLESGGQETQYF. For the CDR3, the DNA is TGTGCCAGCAGTTTAGAGTCAGGGGGCCAAGAGACCCAGTACTTC.

As concerns this clone: Other DNA sequences from this sample encode an identical CDR3 as well. V is TRBV5-1 and J is TRBJ2-7; 8 nucleotides match TRBD2. Germline CDR1 and CDR2: SGHRS and YFSETQ. The trim removed 0 bases at V and 5 bases at J, leaving 4 bases unmatched. The CDR3 sequence is 14 residues long. In nucleotides, the CDR3 is TGCGCCAGCAGCTTGGGACTAGCGTTGGACGAGCAGTACTTC. Translating gives CASSLGLALDEQYF. Filled out from reference TRBV5-1 and TRBJ2-7, the complete variable domain reads KAGVTQTPRYLIKTRGQQVTLSCSPISGHRSVSWYQQTPGQGLQFLFEYFSETQRNKGNFPGRFSGRQFSNSRSEMNVSTLELGDSALYLCASSLGLALDEQYFGPGTRLTVT.

V is TRBV6-5 and J is TRBJ1-2; TRBD1 matches 7 bases. The V gene's germline CDR1 is MNHEY and CDR2 SVGAGI. The length of the CDR3 is 15 residues. V was pared by 4 bases and J by 4 bases, with 9 bases of the junction left unmatched. CDR3 amino acids: CASSFWDRKGYGYTF. The CDR3 DNA reads TGTGCCAGCAGTTTTTGGGACAGAAAGGGCTATGGCTACACCTTC.

V and J are TRBV7-2 and TRBJ2-7, with 13 positions matching TRBD2. V lost 4 bases, J lost 5 bases, and 5 bases stayed unmatched. This CDR3 comprises 15 residues. Germline CDR1 reads SGHTA; CDR2 reads FQGNSA. The CDR3 region is CASSSLAGGPNEQYF. Here the CDR3 DNA reads TGTGCCAGCAGCTCACTAGCGGGAGGGCCCAACGAGCAGTACTTC.

This rearrangement joins TRBV6-4 to TRBJ2-7; weak D call: TRBD2 (6 bases). Trimming left V 3 bases short and J 3 bases short, with 12 bases between. The CDR3 sequence is 14 residues long. Germline V gene sequence: CDR1 MRHNA, CDR2 SNTAGT. As DNA, the CDR3 is TGTGCCAGCAGTGAGGGGCGGGGAGACTACGAGCAGTACTTC. Its protein product is CASSEGRGDYEQYF.

The rearrangement joins TRBV18 to TRBJ2-1; 9 bases map to TRBD1. The CDR3 consists of 14 residues. Germline V lookup: CDR1 KGHSH, CDR2 LQKENI. The V and J ends lost 3 bases and 6 bases, in that order; junction bases with no gene match: 3. CDR3 sequence reads: CASSPRDRVNEQFF. In DNA, the CDR3 is TGTGCCAGCTCACCTCGGGACAGGGTCAATGAGCAGTTCTTC.

This clone was picked up a small number of times. The chain joins TRBV4-2 to TRBJ1-1; 7 bases are a match to TRBD1. V gave up 0 bases and J gave up 0 bases; unmatched junction bases: 1. Germline CDR1 reads LGHNA; CDR2 reads YNFKEQ. The CDR3 sequence is 15 residues long. The CDR3 region has the DNA TGTGCCAGCAGCCAAGATGGGACAGTGAACACTGAAGCTTTCTTT. Translating gives CASSQDGTVNTEAFF.

The chain combines TRBV4-3 with TRBJ2-2; no clear D. The CDR3 extends over 18 amino acids. Germline V gene sequence: CDR1 LGHNA, CDR2 YSLEER. With 0 bases removed from V and 4 bases from J, the gap between germline ends came to 18 bases. CDR3 nucleotide sequence: TGCGCCAGCAGCCAAGAAGTTCGCGGAACTACCCTCACCGGGGAGCTGTTTTTT. Protein product: CASSQEVRGTTLTGELFF.

The V and J genes are TRBV7-9 and TRBJ1-3; a possible D gene is TRBD1 (5 bases). Germline loops: CDR1 SEHNR, CDR2 FQNEAQ (reference sequence). The CDR3 loop spans 15 amino acids. Deletions cut 5 bases from V and 9 bases from J, with 20 bases between. The CDR3 DNA reads as TGTGCCAGCAGCCCCACTGGGGCCGGCTCTCCCACCATATATTTT. Protein sequence: CASSPTGAGSPTIYF.

The gene calls are TRBV25-1 and TRBJ1-6; 11 bases map to TRBD1. The germline gives CDR1 MGHDK, CDR2 SYGVNS. Trimming took 5 bases from V and 7 from J; bases not matched to a gene: 7. The length of the CDR3 is 16 residues. CDR3 sequence: CASSSLDRGLNSPLHF. The CDR3 nucleotides are TGTGCCAGCAGTTCCTTGGACAGGGGGCTAAATTCACCCCTCCACTTT.

The rearrangement links TRBV28 to TRBJ2-2; 7 bases are a match to TRBD1. Looked up from germline, CDR1 is MDHEN and CDR2 is SYDVKM. Losses at the gene ends were 6 bases for V and 1 base for J; bases not matched to a gene: 5. The CDR3 contains 15 residues. The CDR3 coding sequence is TGTGCCAGCAGCCGACAGGGTGGGAACACCGGGGAGCTGTTTTTT. Translating gives CASSRQGGNTGELFF.